The TCR beta chain under discussion was sequenced for a study of blood T cell repertoires in COVID-19. Study-level background: Acute and convalescent COVID-19 specimens originated in the United States, Italy and Spain.

Grouping used clinical history reported by participants in a survey and questionnaire. Unmatched junction bases numbered 6, after V lost 2 bases and J lost 4 bases. CDR1 is SGHAT and CDR2 is FQNNGV in the germline V gene. This CDR3 has 16 residues. The protocol was immunoSEQ multiplex PCR, while the TCRdb copy is restricted to in-frame clones and leaves out a portion. The sample yields 350,000 or so clones, more than 90% seen once. V and J are TRBV11-2 and TRBJ2-3, with 10 positions matching TRBD2. This clonotype originated in a woman aged 25 to 39 who had recovered from COVID-19. Sequencing input: PBMCs or T cells enriched from blood (not recorded which). The CDR3 region is CASSLPQRGGPDTQYF. CDR3 coding DNA: TGTGCCAGCAGCTTACCCCAGCGGGGGGGCCCAGATACGCAGTATTTT.